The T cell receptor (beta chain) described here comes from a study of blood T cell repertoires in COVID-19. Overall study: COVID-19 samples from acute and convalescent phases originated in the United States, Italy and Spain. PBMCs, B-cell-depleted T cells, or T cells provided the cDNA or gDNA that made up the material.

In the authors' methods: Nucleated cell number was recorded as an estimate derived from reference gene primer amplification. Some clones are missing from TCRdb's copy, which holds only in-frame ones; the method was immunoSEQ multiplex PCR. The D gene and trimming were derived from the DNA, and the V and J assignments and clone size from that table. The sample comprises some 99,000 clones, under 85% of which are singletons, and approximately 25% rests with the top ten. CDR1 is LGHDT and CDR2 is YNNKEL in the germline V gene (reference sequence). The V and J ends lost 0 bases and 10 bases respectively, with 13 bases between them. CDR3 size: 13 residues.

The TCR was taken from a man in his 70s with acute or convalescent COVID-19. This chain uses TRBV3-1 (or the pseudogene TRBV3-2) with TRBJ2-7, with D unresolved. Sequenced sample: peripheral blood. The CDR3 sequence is CASSQDEEHPQYF. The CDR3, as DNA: TGTGCCAGCAGCCAAGATGAGGAACATCCCCAGTACTTC.